The clone carrying this T cell receptor (beta chain) was detected a few times. V was pared by 6 bases and J by 3 bases, with 21 bases between. The CDR3 runs 16 residues. Germline-derived CDR1 and CDR2 are MNHEY and SMNVEV (reference sequence). The PCR made use of 60 Vbeta and 13 Jbeta primers. Assay used: immunoSEQ multiplex PCR; TCRdb lists only in-frame clones, some missing. Of about 120,000 clones listed, 55% to 75% are singletons. This record belongs to a study of cytomegalovirus exposure and HLA in healthy donors. Sample: PBMCs. This TCR derives from a woman aged 40 to 49 in good health and CMV-seropositive. The chain carries TRBV27 and TRBJ2-7; a weak D match, TRBD1 (5 bases). CDR3 sequence reads: CASRPLGRKTGYEQYF. The CDR3 DNA reads TGTGCCAGCAGGCCCCTGGGGCGAAAAACAGGCTACGAGCAGTACTTC.